This entry features one TCR beta chain sequence. Sequencing of TCR beta was performed on blood CD8+ and CD4+ T cells. This entry comes from a study of CD8 T cells in Susac syndrome. V lost 5 bases and J lost 7; bases outside the gene matches: 9. The V gene's germline CDR1 is PRHDT and CDR2 FYEKMQ (reference sequence). This CDR3 is built from 14 residues. Random hexamers served to reverse transcribe about 0.5 to 1 ug RNA. TCR beta CDR3 was amplified by immunoSEQ multiplex PCR. This amplification extended across 54 Vbeta and 13 Jbeta segments. TCRdb reprocessed the immunoSEQ multiplex PCR reads with MiXCR, giving one entry per CDR3 protein. The data show 150,000 to 200,000 distinct CDR3 sequences, 93% seen once.

The chain has TRBV13 and TRBJ1-2; 8 positions agree with TRBD1. The receptor's source is a human donor in good health. Specimen: CD4+ T cells from PBMCs. CDR3 sequence: CASSLRQGAGGYTF. CDR3 nucleotides: TGTGCCAGCAGCCTCCGCCAGGGGGCGGGTGGCTACACCTTC.